These 19 T cell receptor beta chains were all obtained from the same sample, sequenced in a study of blood T cells in healthy people across ages. Combining a sample-barcoded 5' primer with a J-beta primer mix, a second PCR ran for about 6 to 12 cycles. TCRdb called the 5' RACE reads again in MiXCR, with one record for every CDR3 protein. The table records 600,000 to 800,000 distinct CDR3 sequences, over 20% of them present only once. Input material: blood. These receptors came from a man between 65 and 80 years old in good health.

This clonotype was found once. The rearrangement uses TRBV9 and TRBJ2-7, with a possible D match to TRBD2 (6 bases). V lost 3 bases and J lost 4, with 17 bases in between. Germline values: CDR1 SGDLS, CDR2 YYNGEE. CDR3 length: 15 amino acids. This CDR3 reads CASSARGSGEYEQYF. CDR3 in DNA: TGTGCCAGCAGCGCGAGGGGCTCGGGAGAATACGAGCAGTACTTC. Full variable domain (remainder filled in from reference TRBV9 and TRBJ2-7): DSGVTQTPKHLITATGQRVTLRCSPRSGDLSVYWYQQSLDQGLQFLIQYYNGEERAKGNILERFSAQQFPDLHSELNLSSLELGDSALYFCASSARGSGEYEQYFGPGTRLTVT.

This clonotype was detected only a few times. The J gene is TRBJ1-5, the V gene TRBV5-8; D might be TRBD1 (6 bases). The CDR3 extends over 16 amino acids. Trimming left V 4 bases short and J 2 bases short, with 16 bases between. The germline CDR1 and CDR2 sequences are SGHTS and YDEGEE. CDR3 coding DNA: TGTGCCAGCAGCCCTCCCCGTTACAGGGGCAATCAGCCCCAGCATTTT. Protein sequence: CASSPPRYRGNQPQHF.

The rearrangement joins TRBV4-2 to TRBJ2-5; unclear D gene. This CDR3 has 13 residues. The V and J ends lost 0 bases and 6 bases respectively, with 8 bases between them. Germline values: CDR1 LGHNA, CDR2 YNFKEQ. This CDR3 is CASSQDLGQTQYF. In DNA, the CDR3 is TGTGCCAGCAGCCAAGATCTAGGGCAGACCCAGTACTTC.

This clonotype was counted between two and nine times. This sequence joins TRBV2 and TRBJ1-2, with a tentative D call TRBD1 (5 bases). The V end was cut by 8 bases, the J end by 3 bases, with 13 bases between. The CDR3 length is 13 residues. Germline CDR1 SNHLY, CDR2 FYNNEI. CDR3 sequence: CASLRVSHYGYTF. In DNA form, the CDR3 reads TGTGCCAGCCTCAGGGTATCGCACTATGGCTACACCTTC.

This clonotype was seen only a few times. The chain links TRBV20-1 to TRBJ2-5; 8 nucleotides line up with TRBD2. Germline values: CDR1 DFQATT, CDR2 SNEGSKA (reference sequence). CDR3 length equals 14 residues. V lost 1 base and J lost 4; bases outside the gene matches: 5. The CDR3 DNA sequence: TGCAGTGCTAGAGCCGGGAGGGCCTCAGAGACCCAGTACTTC. Translation: CSARAGRASETQYF.

This sequence joins TRBV7-2 and TRBJ1-2; 10 bases agree with TRBD1. Germline CDR1 and CDR2: SGHTA and FQGNSA. The CDR3 is 14 residues long. J lost 4 bases, V lost 5 bases, and 4 bases had no gene match. The CDR3 region has the DNA TGTGCCAGCAGCACCAGGACAGGGGGCTATGGCTACACCTTC. Amino acids: CASSTRTGGYGYTF. Using reference TRBV7-2 and TRBJ1-2 for the parts outside the CDR3, the full variable domain is GAGVSQSPSNKVTEKGKDVELRCDPISGHTALYWYRQSLGQGLEFLIYFQGNSAPDKSGLPSDRFSAERTGGSVSTLTIQRTQQEDSAVYLCASSTRTGGYGYTFGSGTRLTVV.

J is TRBJ1-2 and V is TRBV3-1, with D possibly being TRBD1 (5 bases). Trimming shortened V by 0 bases and J by 9 bases, and 11 bases separated the two germline ends. Germline CDR1 reads LGHDT; CDR2 reads YNNKEL (reference sequence). CDR3 length: 13 amino acids. CDR3 in DNA: TGTGCCAGCAGCCAAGATACTGGGGGTCGCTACACCTTC. Amino acid sequence: CASSQDTGGRYTF.

The chain recombines TRBV25-1 with TRBJ2-5, with TRBD1 matching over 8 bases. Gene TRBJ2-1 matches the end of the DNA better, so the J call may be wrong. The CDR3 is 16 amino acids. The germline gives CDR1 MGHDK, CDR2 SYGVNS. CDR3 loop: CASSALPGQAPNEQFF. In nucleotides, the CDR3 is TGTGCCAGCAGTGCTCTTCCGGGACAGGCACCAAATGAGCAGTTCTTC.

This clonotype turned up a few times. The V call is TRBV20-1, the J call TRBJ1-2, with D uncertain. The germline V gene encodes CDR1 DFQATT and CDR2 SNEGSKA (reference sequence). This CDR3 comprises 13 residues. Between the trimmed V and J ends, which lost 3 bases and 4 bases, there was a span of 12 bases. Here the CDR3 reads CSASGMTIYGYTF. The CDR3 nucleotides read TGCAGTGCTAGTGGCATGACTATCTATGGCTACACCTTC.

Only a few counts were recorded for this clonotype. The V call is TRBV5-1, the J call TRBJ1-1; TRBD1 agrees at 9 bases. CDR3 length equals 15 residues. Germline CDR1 is SGHRS and CDR2 is YFSETQ. The V and J ends lost 0 bases and 4 bases, in that order; junction bases with no gene match: 4. The CDR3 loop is CASSLGTGVTTEAFF. The CDR3 DNA is TGCGCCAGCAGCTTGGGGACAGGGGTGACCACTGAAGCTTTCTTT.

The rearrangement joins TRBV12-3 or TRBV12-4 to TRBJ2-5; 15 bases are a match to TRBD2. The assigned J gene may be wrong: the sequence end matches TRBJ2-7 better. This CDR3 spans 15 amino acids. This CDR3 reads CASRGTSGRIYEQYF. CDR3 in DNA: TGTGCCAGCAGGGGGACTAGCGGGAGGATCTACGAGCAGTACTTC.

The genes are TRBV2 and TRBJ2-5; perhaps TRBD2 as D (6 bases). V lost 6 bases, J lost 13 bases, and 27 bases lay in between. CDR3 length: 15 residues. Looked up from germline, CDR1 is SNHLY and CDR2 is FYNNEI. The CDR3 DNA is TGTGCCAGCAGGAGGGAGGTTACGGCCGTGGACGAGCGGTACTTC. Its translation: CASRREVTAVDERYF. The complete variable domain, with remaining parts taken from reference TRBV2 and TRBJ2-5, reads EPEVTQTPSHQVTQMGQEVILRCVPISNHLYFYWYRQILGQKVEFLVSFYNNEISEKSEIFDDQFSVERPDGSNFTLKIRSTKLEDSAMYFCASRREVTAVDERYFGPGTRLLVL.

This clonotype was counted only a few times. The junction does not match germline at one end; this may be a read error. The chain joins TRBV5-1 to TRBJ2-5, with no clear D. CDR3 length equals 13 residues. Looked up from germline, CDR1 is SGHRS and CDR2 is YFSETQ. The CDR3 here is CAGSLVVEETQYF. For the CDR3, the DNA is TGCGCCGGCAGCTTGGTGGTTGAAGAGACCCAGTACTTC. The full variable domain, in which reference TRBV5-1 and TRBJ2-5 provide the parts outside the CDR3, is KAGVTQTPRYLIKTRGQQVTLSCSPISGHRSVSWYQQTPGQGLQFLFEYFSETQRNKGNFPGRFSGRQFSNSRSEMNVSTLELGDSALYLCAGSLVVEETQYFGPGTRLLVL.

This clonotype occurred a few times. The chain combines TRBV7-9 with TRBJ1-5; possibly TRBD1 for D (5 bases). The CDR3 spans 14 residues. Germline CDR1 SEHNR, CDR2 FQNEAQ (reference sequence). Trimming removed 0 bases from V and 5 bases from J, with 8 bases in between. CDR3 DNA sequence: TGTGCCAGCAGCTTAGCTGGGGGATATCAGCCCCAGCATTTT. Protein: CASSLAGGYQPQHF.

The J gene is TRBJ2-5, the V gene TRBV28; TRBD1 aligns across 7 bases. Germline-derived CDR1 and CDR2 are MDHEN and SYDVKM. V lost 5 bases to trimming and J lost 4 bases; unmatched junction nucleotides: 4. This CDR3 has 13 residues. CDR3 nucleotides: TGTGCCAGCAGTAAGGGGGCTGGAGAGACCCAGTACTTC. The encoded protein is CASSKGAGETQYF.

On this clonotype: The junction departs from germline at one end; a sequencing error may be responsible. V is TRBV20-1 and J is TRBJ2-5; weak D call: TRBD2 (6 bases). The CDR3 sequence is 14 residues long. Germline lookup yields CDR1 DFQATT and CDR2 SNEGSKA (reference sequence). The CDR3 protein is CSARGGLLQETQYF. Here the CDR3 DNA reads TGCAGTGCGAGAGGAGGGTTGCTCCAAGAGACCCAGTACTTC.

This clonotype occurred many times. The chain couples TRBV10-3 to TRBJ2-7, with 11 positions matching TRBD1. V was clipped by 6 bases and J by 3 bases; unmatched bases: 4. Germline values: CDR1 ENHRY, CDR2 SYGVKD. The CDR3 has 14 amino acids. CDR3 loop: CAISPGQGVYEQYF. CDR3 nucleotide sequence: TGTGCCATCAGCCCGGGACAGGGGGTCTACGAGCAGTACTTC.

The chain links TRBV30 to TRBJ2-1; D is unresolved. The V gene's germline CDR1 is GTSNPN and CDR2 SVGIG (reference sequence). The CDR3 sequence is 12 residues long. Trimming took off 7 bases at V and 0 bases at J, with 7 bases between the two ends. The CDR3 DNA reads TGTGCCTACTCATCCTCCTACAATGAGCAGTTCTTC. This gives the protein CAYSSSYNEQFF.

Details on this clonotype: Since no conserved phenylalanine or tryptophan closes the CDR3, a read error is the likely cause. The chain joins TRBV6-1 to TRBJ2-5; D possibly corresponds to TRBD2 (7 bases). Trimming removed 0 bases from V and 5 bases from J, with 13 bases in between. Germline V gives CDR1 MNHNS, CDR2 SASEGT. The CDR3 runs 15 residues. The CDR3: CASSEAEGGMETQYL. The CDR3 nucleotides are TGTGCCAGCAGTGAAGCGGAGGGGGGGATGGAGACCCAGTACTTA.